This TCR beta chain was sequenced for a study of shared clonotypes between healthy human individuals. Measured with immunoSEQ multiplex PCR; TCRdb has only the in-frame clones, and not every one. The profile covers hundreds of thousands of clones, with roughly 70% appearing a single time and about a tenth taken by the ten largest. This clone was picked up a small number of times. Healthy HIV-negative adults without recent acute infections or vaccinations served as donors. The CDR3 sequence is 15 residues long. The ends lost 7 bases at V and 0 bases at J; junction bases unmatched: 6. Germline values: CDR1 SGHTS, CDR2 YDEGEE.

The sample consisted of memory CD4+ T cells sorted from blood. The subset here: CD45RA-negative fraction. The chain employs TRBV5-8 and TRBJ2-3; 9 nucleotides agree with TRBD2. The TCR sequence derives from a man younger than 40 in good health. CDR3 region: CASGRGRASTDTQYF. In DNA form, the CDR3 reads TGTGCCAGCGGCCGCGGGAGGGCTAGCACAGATACGCAGTATTTT.